The rows below give T cell receptor beta chains drawn from one sample of a study of T-cell memory formation after mild COVID-19. TCRdb re-derived calls from the 5' RACE reads in MiXCR, one entry per CDR3 protein. Here the sample spans about 470,000 distinct CDR3 sequences, roughly 18% being singletons. What was sequenced was PBMCs or a T cell subset sorted from them (not recorded which). These receptors were obtained from an adult woman who had mild COVID-19 (a few samples of this study predate the infection). Cell type and time point are not known. Both conserved end residues are part of each CDR3. Not all rows give a size; the values are once, few, many and, for expanded clones, a class.

>TRBV7-8|.
CASSLAGPSGGSYEQYF
>TRBV14|few
CASSQEAKYEQYF
>TRBV9|.
CASSGSGSADEQFF
>TRBV20-1|few
CSASRQLTPTDTQYF
>TRBV4-2|.
CASSQAASGVRTGELFF
>TRBV7-9|few
CASSAAFPQRSYNEQFF
>TRBV12-3/TRBV12-4|few
CASSLTGQQPQHF
>TRBV7-9|.
CASSSSGKGNEQYF
>TRBV6-5|few
CASSSRGNTIYF
>TRBV20-1|few
CSARAYSNQPQHF
>TRBV29-1|few
CSAKENPGQPNTEAFF
>TRBV4-3|.
CASSQDRGGRRDTQYF
>TRBV12-3/TRBV12-4|.
CASRNSGFPEAFF
>TRBV9|few
CASSVSPFRDTQYF
>TRBV7-8|few
CASSPRRITDTQYF
>TRBV14|.
CASSQEAGKLFF
>TRBV20-1|.
CSATGQGGNSPLHF
>TRBV12-3/TRBV12-4|.
CASSLARQESGYTF
>TRBV3-1|.
CASSPPVLAGGPMDTQYF
>TRBV7-8|many
CASSSGQGGEQYF
>TRBV24-1|few
CATSDLTSDTGELFF
>TRBV12-3/TRBV12-4|few
CASSLLGLRSGGNTGELFF
>TRBV5-1|many
CASWEGALLDNEQFF
>TRBV20-1|few
CSARGTGATDTQYF
>TRBV12-3/TRBV12-4|few
CASSFEQGVHEQYF
>TRBV15|.
CATSLFRDVSYEQYF
>TRBV12-3/TRBV12-4|.
CASSFTGGGKQPQHF
>TRBV5-1|.
CASSLDLAGLDTGELFF
>TRBV20-1|.
CSASTVGNEQYF
>TRBV19|.
CASSIRDRAVHEQYF
>TRBV7-2|few
CASSSPGGRTEAFF
>TRBV20-1|many
CSAQPDSNSYEQYF
>TRBV2|.
CASIGVGDYNEQFF
>TRBV9|.
CASSVGRVAASTDTQYF
>TRBV24-1|few
CATSDLRDRGRETQYF
>TRBV4-3|.
CASSQDQGGPYEQYF
>TRBV11-1|.
CASSPLGQTNTEAFF
>TRBV3-1|many
CASSRQENTEAFF
>TRBV6-6|.
CASSQRGGAYNEQFF
>TRBV4-1|.
CASSPEVRNQPQHF
>TRBV12-3/TRBV12-4|.
CASSSYRDRGLLPGFNEQFF
>TRBV6-5|few
CASSYSQGRYNEQYF
>TRBV5-1|.
CASSPQAGRPGEQYF